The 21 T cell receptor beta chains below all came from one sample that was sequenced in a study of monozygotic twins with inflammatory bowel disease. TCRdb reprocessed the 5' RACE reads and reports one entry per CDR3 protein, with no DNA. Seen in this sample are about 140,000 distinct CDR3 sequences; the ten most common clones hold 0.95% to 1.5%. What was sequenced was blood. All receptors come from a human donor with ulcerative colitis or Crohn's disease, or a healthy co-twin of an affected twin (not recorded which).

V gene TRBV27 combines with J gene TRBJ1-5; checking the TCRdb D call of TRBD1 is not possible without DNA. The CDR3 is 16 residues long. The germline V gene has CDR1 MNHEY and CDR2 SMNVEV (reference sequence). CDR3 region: CASSSWEGRGNQPQHF.

CDR3 in amino acids: CASTNRDREPPSYGYTF. This chain links TRBV7-9 with TRBJ1-2; TCRdb lists TRBD1, though no DNA is available to test this call. This CDR3 has 17 amino acids. Per the germline V gene, CDR1 is SEHNR and CDR2 is FQNEAQ (reference sequence).

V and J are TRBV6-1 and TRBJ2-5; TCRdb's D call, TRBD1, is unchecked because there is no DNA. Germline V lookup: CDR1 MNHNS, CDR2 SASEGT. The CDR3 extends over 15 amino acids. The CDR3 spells CASSTSAGAQETQYF.

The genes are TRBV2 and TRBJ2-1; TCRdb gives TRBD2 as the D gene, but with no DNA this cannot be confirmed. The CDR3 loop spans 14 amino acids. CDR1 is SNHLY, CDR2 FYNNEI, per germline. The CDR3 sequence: CASSRPSGSYEQFF.

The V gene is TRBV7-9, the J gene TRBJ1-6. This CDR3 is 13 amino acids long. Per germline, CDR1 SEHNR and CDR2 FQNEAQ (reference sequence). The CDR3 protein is CASSWGFNSPLHF.

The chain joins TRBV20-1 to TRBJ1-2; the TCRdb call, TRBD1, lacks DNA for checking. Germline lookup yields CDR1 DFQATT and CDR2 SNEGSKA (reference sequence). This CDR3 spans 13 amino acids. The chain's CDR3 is CSARTGGEAGYTF.

CDR3 amino acids: CAWSSRRLISYEQYF. The chain has TRBV30 and TRBJ2-7. The CDR3 loop spans 15 amino acids. Germline lookup yields CDR1 GTSNPN and CDR2 SVGIG (reference sequence).

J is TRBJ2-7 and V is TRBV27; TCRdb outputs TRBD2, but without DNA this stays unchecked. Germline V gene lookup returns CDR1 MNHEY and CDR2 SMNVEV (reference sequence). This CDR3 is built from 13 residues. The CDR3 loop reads CASRERASYEQYF.

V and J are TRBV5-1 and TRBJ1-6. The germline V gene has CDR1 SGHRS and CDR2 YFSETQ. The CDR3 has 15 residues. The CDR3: CASSLEAGWDSPLHF.

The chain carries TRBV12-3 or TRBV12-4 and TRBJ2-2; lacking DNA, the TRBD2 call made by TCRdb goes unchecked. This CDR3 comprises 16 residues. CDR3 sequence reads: CASKHLTGGPTGELFF.

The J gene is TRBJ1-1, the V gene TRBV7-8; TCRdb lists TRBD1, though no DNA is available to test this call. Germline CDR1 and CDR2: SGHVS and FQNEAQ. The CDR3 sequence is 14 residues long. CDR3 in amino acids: CASSFQGRDTEAFF.

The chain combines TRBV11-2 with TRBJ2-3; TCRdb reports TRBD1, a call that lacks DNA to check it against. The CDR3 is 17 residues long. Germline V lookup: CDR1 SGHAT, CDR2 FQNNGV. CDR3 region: CASSLAGGTLITDTQYF.

CDR3 sequence reads: CASSPLRGNQETQYF. This sequence joins TRBV18 and TRBJ2-5; TCRdb's D call of TRBD2 is untestable without DNA. Germline-derived CDR1 and CDR2 are KGHSH and LQKENI. This CDR3 spans 15 amino acids.

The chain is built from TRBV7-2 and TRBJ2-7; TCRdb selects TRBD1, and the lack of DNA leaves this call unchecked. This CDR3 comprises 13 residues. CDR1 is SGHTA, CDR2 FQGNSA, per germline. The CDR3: CASSPDRVHEQYF.

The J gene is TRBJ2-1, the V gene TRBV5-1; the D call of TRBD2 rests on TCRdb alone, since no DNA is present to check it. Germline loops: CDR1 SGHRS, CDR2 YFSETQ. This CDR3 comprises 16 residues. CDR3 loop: CASSLGLAGSYNEQFF. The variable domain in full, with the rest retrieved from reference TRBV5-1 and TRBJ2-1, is KAGVTQTPRYLIKTRGQQVTLSCSPISGHRSVSWYQQTPGQGLQFLFEYFSETQRNKGNFPGRFSGRQFSNSRSEMNVSTLELGDSALYLCASSLGLAGSYNEQFFGPGTRLTVL.

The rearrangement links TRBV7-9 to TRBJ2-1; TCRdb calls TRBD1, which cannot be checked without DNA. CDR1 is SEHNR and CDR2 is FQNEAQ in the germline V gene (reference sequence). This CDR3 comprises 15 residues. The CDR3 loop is CASSFRAGAYNEQFF.

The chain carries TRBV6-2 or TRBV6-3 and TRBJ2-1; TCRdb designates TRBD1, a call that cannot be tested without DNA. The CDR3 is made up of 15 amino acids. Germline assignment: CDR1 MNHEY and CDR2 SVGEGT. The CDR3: CASSVEGEAYNEQFF.

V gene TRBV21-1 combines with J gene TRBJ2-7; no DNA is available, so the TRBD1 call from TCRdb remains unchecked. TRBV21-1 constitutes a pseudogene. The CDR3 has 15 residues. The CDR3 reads CASSKGQGATYEQYF.

CDR3 loop: CASSLRTGGYEQYF. The V and J genes are TRBV5-1 and TRBJ2-7; TCRdb names TRBD1, which stays unverified in the absence of DNA. Per the germline V gene, CDR1 is SGHRS and CDR2 is YFSETQ. The CDR3 sequence is 14 residues long. The variable domain in full, completed from reference TRBV5-1 and TRBJ2-7, reads KAGVTQTPRYLIKTRGQQVTLSCSPISGHRSVSWYQQTPGQGLQFLFEYFSETQRNKGNFPGRFSGRQFSNSRSEMNVSTLELGDSALYLCASSLRTGGYEQYFGPGTRLTVT.

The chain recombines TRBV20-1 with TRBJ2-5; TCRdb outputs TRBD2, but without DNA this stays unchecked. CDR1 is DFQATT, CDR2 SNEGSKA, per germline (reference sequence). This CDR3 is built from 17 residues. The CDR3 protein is CSATGTSGRALIETQYF.

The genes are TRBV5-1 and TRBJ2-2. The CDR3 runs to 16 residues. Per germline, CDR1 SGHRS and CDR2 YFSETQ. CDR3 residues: CASSLASSVVSGELFF.